The rows below give T cell receptor beta chains drawn from one sample of a study of cytomegalovirus exposure and HLA in healthy donors. Data came from immunoSEQ multiplex PCR; TCRdb stores just in-frame clones and leaves some out. The data contain 55,000 to 70,000 clones, around 93% of them singletons. The sample consisted of PBMCs. The receptors derive from a man between 18 and 35 years old in good health and CMV-seropositive. Both conserved end residues are part of each CDR3. The D gene is left open where the match is weak. Not every row has a clone size; where given, it reads once, few, many or a size class.

v_gene,d_gene,j_gene,abundance,CDR3aa,CDR3nt
TRBV30,TRBD1,TRBJ1-2,-,CAWSVRWTGNFYGYTF,TGTGCCTGGAGTGTACGGTGGACAGGGAACTTTTATGGCTACACCTTC
TRBV6-1,TRBD2,TRBJ2-3,-,CASSVILGTSGPHTDTQYF,TGTGCCAGCAGTGTTATACTCGGGACTAGCGGGCCCCACACAGATACGCAGTATTTT
TRBV6-1,TRBD2,TRBJ2-7,-,CASITSGFSYEQYF,TGTGCCAGCATCACTAGCGGGTTCTCCTACGAGCAGTACTTC
TRBV11-2,-,TRBJ2-5,-,CASSPRGVMETQYF,TGTGCCAGCAGCCCTAGGGGCGTGATGGAGACCCAGTACTTC
TRBV6-1,TRBD2,TRBJ2-5,-,CASSEKREGSETQYF,TGTGCCAGCAGTGAAAAGCGGGAGGGCTCAGAGACCCAGTACTTC
TRBV30,TRBD1,TRBJ1-4,-,CAYYRGGDEKLFF,TGTGCCTACTACAGGGGTGGGGATGAAAAACTGTTTTTT
TRBV9,TRBD2,TRBJ2-5,-,CASSPGTSTPMETQYF,TGTGCCAGCAGCCCCGGGACTAGCACCCCCATGGAGACCCAGTACTTC
TRBV6-1,-,TRBJ2-2,-,CASSESWLAPGELFF,TGTGCCAGCAGTGAGTCATGGCTAGCGCCCGGGGAGCTGTTTTTT
TRBV2,-,TRBJ1-3,-,CASSFSGNTIYF,TGTGCCAGCAGTTTTTCCGGGAACACCATATATTTT
TRBV5-1,TRBD2,TRBJ2-2,-,CASSGGRRLAEEGPNTGELFF,TGCGCCAGCAGCGGTGGTAGAAGGCTAGCGGAGGAGGGACCGAACACCGGGGAGCTGTTTTTT
TRBV28,TRBD1,TRBJ2-5,-,CASSLLRGRLIQETQYF,TGTGCCAGCAGTTTGTTAAGGGGGCGACTTATCCAGGAGACCCAGTACTTC
TRBV28,-,TRBJ1-5,-,CASSLRRLNQPQHF,TGTGCCAGCAGTTTAAGGCGGCTTAATCAGCCCCAGCATTTT
TRBV6-4,-,TRBJ2-3,-,CASSDKKDAADTQYF,TGTGCCAGCAGTGATAAGAAGGATGCGGCAGATACGCAGTATTTT
TRBV27,-,TRBJ2-7,-,CASKDYSYEQYF,TGTGCCAGCAAGGACTACTCCTACGAGCAGTACTTC
TRBV6-1,-,TRBJ2-7,once,CASSESIVVSMEQYF,TGTGCCAGCAGTGAAAGTATTGTTGTGAGTATGGAGCAGTACTTC
TRBV5-1,-,TRBJ1-2,-,CASSLQTANYGYTF,TGCGCCAGCAGCTTACAGACAGCTAACTATGGCTACACCTTC
TRBV27,-,TRBJ2-7,-,CASSLRPIYEQYF,TGTGCCAGCAGCCTCAGGCCCATCTACGAGCAGTACTTC
TRBV5-4,-,TRBJ2-3,-,CASSPGGLGKRDTQYF,TGTGCCAGCAGCCCAGGAGGTCTAGGGAAGAGAGATACGCAGTATTTT
TRBV6-1,-,TRBJ1-5,-,CASSDWAGDQPQHF,TGTGCCAGCAGTGATTGGGCAGGGGATCAGCCCCAGCATTTT
TRBV2,-,TRBJ2-4,-,CASSEVGSEHFGTKNIQYF,TGTGCCAGCAGTGAGGTCGGTAGCGAACACTTCGGGACCAAAAACATTCAGTACTTC
TRBV30,TRBD1,TRBJ2-2,once,CAWRRQGDTGELFF,TGTGCCTGGAGAAGACAGGGAGACACCGGGGAGCTGTTTTTT
TRBV30,-,TRBJ1-1,-,CAWSKRLNTEAFF,TGTGCCTGGAGCAAGAGATTGAACACTGAAGCTTTCTTT
TRBV7-9,TRBD2,TRBJ2-7,-,CASSSLAGGTYEQYF,TGTGCCAGCAGCTCCCTAGCGGGAGGGACCTACGAGCAGTACTTC
TRBV5-1,TRBD1,TRBJ2-1,-,CASSLWGGQGGPRNEQFF,TGCGCCAGCAGCTTGTGGGGAGGACAGGGGGGACCCCGCAATGAGCAGTTCTTC
TRBV14,-,TRBJ1-1,-,CASSRYREMNTEAFF,TGTGCCAGCAGCCGATACAGGGAAATGAACACTGAAGCTTTCTTT
TRBV2,-,TRBJ2-1,-,CAGGRNNEQFF,TGTGCAGGCGGCAGAAACAATGAGCAGTTCTTC
TRBV19,-,TRBJ2-7,-,CASSIAANSYEQYF,TGTGCCAGTAGTATCGCGGCCAACTCCTACGAGCAGTACTTC
TRBV5-4,TRBD2,TRBJ2-7,many,CASSLFQRETNEQYF,TGTGCCAGCAGCTTGTTCCAGCGGGAGACCAACGAGCAGTACTTC
TRBV30,TRBD1,TRBJ2-2,-,CAWRETGTGFGLFF,TGTGCCTGGAGGGAAACCGGGACAGGTTTCGGACTGTTTTTT
TRBV30,TRBD2,TRBJ2-4,-,CAWSDEGRVAGGAKNIQYF,TGTGCCTGGAGTGATGAGGGACGAGTGGCGGGGGGAGCCAAAAACATTCAGTACTTC
TRBV6-5,-,TRBJ1-2,-,CASTEFDYGYTF,TGTGCCAGTACAGAATTTGACTATGGCTACACCTTC
TRBV28,TRBD1,TRBJ2-2,-,CASSLSEGARTGELFF,TGTGCCAGCAGTTTATCCGAGGGGGCGCGTACCGGGGAGCTGTTTTTT
TRBV7-9,-,TRBJ2-5,-,CASSPARETQYF,TGTGCCAGCAGCCCTGCGCGGGAGACCCAGTACTTC
TRBV5-8,-,TRBJ1-1,-,CASSSGLNTEAFF,TGTGCCAGCAGCTCAGGATTGAACACTGAAGCTTTCTTT
TRBV19,-,TRBJ2-2,-,CASSIAGGELFF,TGTGCCAGTAGTATAGCGGGCGGGGAGCTGTTTTTT
TRBV19,-,TRBJ1-2,-,CASTPPGKTSGYTF,TGTGCCAGTACCCCCCCCGGGAAGACAAGTGGCTACACCTTC
TRBV4-1,-,TRBJ2-1,few,CASSQSGDGYVNSNNEQFF,TGCGCCAGCAGCCAGTCAGGGGACGGCTACGTCAACTCAAACAATGAGCAGTTCTTC
TRBV6-6,-,TRBJ1-1,-,CASSYSHGLNTEAFF,TGTGCCAGCAGTTATAGCCACGGCCTGAACACTGAAGCTTTCTTT
TRBV6-1,-,TRBJ1-2,-,CASSEQKGYTF,TGTGCCAGCAGTGAACAGAAGGGCTACACCTTC
TRBV5-1,-,TRBJ2-3,-,CASSARDFLTDTQYF,TGCGCCAGCAGCGCCAGGGACTTCCTTACAGATACGCAGTATTTT
TRBV25-1,-,TRBJ2-5,-,CASSEMTGPGGETQYF,TGTGCCAGCAGTGAAATGACAGGGCCCGGGGGAGAGACCCAGTACTTC
TRBV5-1,-,TRBJ2-1,-,CASSLVTVNEQFF,TGCGCCAGCAGCTTGGTTACAGTCAATGAGCAGTTCTTC
TRBV7-9,-,TRBJ2-3,-,CASSLVGTGTDTQYF,TGTGCCAGCAGCTTAGTAGGGACTGGAACAGATACGCAGTATTTT
TRBV27,TRBD1,TRBJ1-4,-,CASSVTGSEKLFF,TGTGCCAGCAGTGTGACAGGGAGTGAAAAACTGTTTTTT
TRBV19,-,TRBJ2-7,once,CASSTRVGLPYEQYF,TGTGCCAGTAGTACAAGGGTGGGACTCCCCTACGAGCAGTACTTC
TRBV27,-,TRBJ2-7,-,CASKSGGAGLGEQYF,TGTGCCAGTAAAAGTGGGGGGGCTGGGCTGGGCGAGCAGTACTTC
TRBV11-2,-,TRBJ2-1,-,CASTPGAAYNEQFF,TGTGCCAGCACCCCTGGGGCTGCATACAATGAGCAGTTCTTC
TRBV5-1,TRBD1,TRBJ1-2,-,CASSSPGTGGPRGYTF,TGCGCCAGCAGCTCACCCGGGACAGGGGGCCCTCGGGGCTACACCTTC
TRBV11-2,TRBD1,TRBJ2-3,-,CASSLDLPGFRQGSTDTQYF,TGTGCCAGCAGCTTAGATTTGCCGGGATTTAGACAGGGAAGCACAGATACGCAGTATTTT
TRBV5-8,-,TRBJ1-1,-,CASNWRRTEAFF,TGTGCCAGCAACTGGAGGAGGACTGAAGCTTTCTTT
TRBV11-2,-,TRBJ1-3,-,CASSLEQIGNTIYF,TGTGCCAGCAGCTTAGAACAGATCGGAAACACCATATATTTT
TRBV6-6,TRBD2,TRBJ2-1,-,CASSYGLAGEGEQFF,TGTGCCAGCAGTTACGGACTAGCGGGAGAGGGTGAGCAGTTCTTC
TRBV9,TRBD2,TRBJ2-5,-,CASSQRGTSVAETQYF,TGTGCCAGCAGCCAGCGCGGGACTAGCGTAGCAGAGACCCAGTACTTC
TRBV9,-,TRBJ2-2,-,CASSIRPESANTGELFF,TGTGCCAGCAGCATACGACCGGAGAGCGCGAACACCGGGGAGCTGTTTTTT
TRBV30,TRBD1,TRBJ1-1,-,CAWATGGTGGTEAFF,TGTGCCTGGGCCACAGGGGGGACAGGCGGTACTGAAGCTTTCTTT
TRBV9,TRBD2,TRBJ2-5,-,CASSVDSLAGVVKTQYF,TGTGCCAGCAGCGTAGATAGTCTAGCGGGAGTTGTGAAGACCCAGTACTTC
TRBV7-9,-,TRBJ2-2,-,CASSQDTGELFF,TGTGCCAGCAGCCAGGACACCGGGGAGCTGTTTTTT
TRBV30,-,TRBJ2-3,-,CAWSGSSTDTQYF,TGTGCCTGGAGTGGGTCTAGTACAGATACGCAGTATTTT